Below, 27 T cell receptor beta chains from the same sample are listed, as sequenced in a study of response to subunit inactivated influenza vaccine. MiXCR, applied by TCRdb to the RT-PCR reads, yields one record per CDR3 protein. The profile covers approximately 700,000 distinct CDR3 sequences, with approximately 13% appearing a single time and around 7.3% taken by the ten largest. The specimen was PBMCs from blood, collected 14 to 15 days before vaccination. The receptor source for this set is a man over 45 who received an inactivated influenza vaccine.

This clonotype was observed at least ten times. This chain links TRBV29-1 with TRBJ2-3; no clear D gene. The germline gives CDR1 SQVTM, CDR2 ANQGSEA. Trimming removed 5 bases from V and 5 bases from J, with 5 bases in between. The CDR3 length is 10 residues. The CDR3 loop is CSVSRDTQYF. The CDR3 DNA follows: TGCAGCGTTTCTCGAGATACGCAGTATTTT.

CDR3 amino acids: CASSIRGVTFSYNSPLHF. DNA of the CDR3: TGTGCCAGCAGCATTAGGGGAGTGACCTTCTCCTATAATTCACCCCTCCACTTT. V usage is TRBV6-1 and J usage is TRBJ1-6; D possibly corresponds to TRBD1 (5 bases). The CDR3 length is 18 residues. Germline V gene data show CDR1 as MNHNS and CDR2 as SASEGT. The V end lost 6 bases, the J end lost 0 bases, and 18 bases lay between the germline ends.

This clonotype was observed a handful of times. This sequence joins TRBV9 and TRBJ1-3; D is unclear. Germline lookup yields CDR1 SGDLS and CDR2 YYNGEE. V was shortened by 0 bases and J by 8 bases, with 9 bases between the two germline ends. CDR3 length: 13 residues. CDR3 sequence (DNA): TGTGCCAGCAGCGTAGGAGGCCGGGACACCATATATTTT. Translating gives CASSVGGRDTIYF.

This clonotype was observed a handful of times. V and J are TRBV7-8 and TRBJ1-1; 7 bases agree with TRBD1. Germline V CDR1 and CDR2: SGHVS, FQNEAQ. The V segment lost 3 bases and the J segment 0 bases; nucleotides outside the gene matches: 13. The CDR3 extends over 18 amino acids. The CDR3 DNA follows: TGTGCCAGCAGCTTGGACAGGAGGTCAAAGGGGTTGAACACTGAAGCTTTCTTT. It specifies CASSLDRRSKGLNTEAFF.

This clonotype was counted at least ten times. The chain joins TRBV12-3 or TRBV12-4 to TRBJ2-1, with 10 bases that match TRBD2. V was clipped by 6 bases and J by 7 bases; unmatched bases: 6. This CDR3 region has 14 residues. In DNA form, the CDR3 reads TGTGCCAGCAGGAATAGCGGGGGGTTTAATGAGCAGTTCTTC. Amino acid sequence: CASRNSGGFNEQFF.

The CDR3 protein is CASSRSQGRAYTQYF. The CDR3 DNA follows: TGTGCCAGCTCACGATCACAGGGGCGGGCATATACGCAGTATTTT. The J gene is TRBJ2-3, the V gene TRBV18, with TRBD1 matching over 7 bases. CDR3 length: 15 amino acids. The junction had 11 bases not matched to a gene; V was cut back by 4 bases and J by 7 bases. Germline lookup yields CDR1 KGHSH and CDR2 LQKENI. Variable domain in full (rest from reference TRBV18 and TRBJ2-3): NAGVMQNPRHLVRRRGQEARLRCSPMKGHSHVYWYRQLPEEGLKFMVYLQKENIIDESGMPKERFSAEFPKEGPSILRIQQVVRGDSAAYFCASSRSQGRAYTQYFGPGTRLTVL.

This clonotype was detected many times. The chain is built from TRBV29-1 and TRBJ1-1; unclear D gene. The CDR3 contains 13 residues. Germline loops: CDR1 SQVTM, CDR2 ANQGSEA. The germline V and J ends were trimmed by 4 bases and 1 base, with 10 bases remaining between them. Here the CDR3 reads CSVAMKSNTEAFF. The CDR3 DNA follows: TGCAGCGTTGCTATGAAGTCGAACACTGAAGCTTTCTTT.

There are a few counts of this clonotype. The rearrangement uses TRBV5-1 and TRBJ2-1; possibly TRBD1 for D (5 bases). The CDR3 extends over 16 amino acids. Trimming left V 4 bases short and J 0 bases short, with 14 bases between. Germline CDR1 and CDR2: SGHRS and YFSETQ. In nucleotides, the CDR3 is TGCGCCAGCAGCCTAGGGGTCGGATACTCCTACAATGAGCAGTTCTTC. It codes for CASSLGVGYSYNEQFF.

This clonotype was seen ten or more times. DNA for the CDR3: TGTGCCAGCAGTTACTCAGTGAACGGCTACACCTTC. Amino acid sequence: CASSYSVNGYTF. The chain is built from TRBV6-2 or TRBV6-3 and TRBJ1-2; D gene ambiguous. Trimming shortened V by 0 bases and J by 8 bases, and 7 bases separated the two germline ends. Germline CDR1 MNHEY, CDR2 SVGEGT. This CDR3 is built from 12 residues.

This clonotype appeared a few times. The CDR3 nucleotides are TGCAGCGCTGGGGGAGCGTGGGGGAACGAGCAGTACTTC. Its translation is CSAGGAWGNEQYF. This chain links TRBV29-1 with TRBJ2-7, with D perhaps assigned TRBD1 or TRBD2 (5 bases each). Per germline, CDR1 SQVTM and CDR2 ANQGSEA. This CDR3 is built from 13 residues. Trimming left V 7 bases short and J 5 bases short, with 18 bases between.

This rearrangement joins TRBV6-2 or TRBV6-3 to TRBJ1-1, with no clear D. V lost 3 bases to trimming and J lost 2 bases, with 10 bases between them. This CDR3 has 14 residues. CDR1 is MNHEY and CDR2 is SVGEGT in the germline V gene. The CDR3 sequence is CASSYWGYNTEAFF. Here the CDR3 DNA reads TGTGCCAGCAGTTATTGGGGATACAACACTGAAGCTTTCTTT.

This clonotype was detected a few times. The CDR3 sequence is CASSQEMSSLMGEQYF. The CDR3 region has the DNA TGTGCCAGCAGCCAAGAGATGAGCAGTTTGATGGGAGAGCAGTACTTC. V gene TRBV4-2 combines with J gene TRBJ2-7; D gene unclear. Germline V gives CDR1 LGHNA, CDR2 YNFKEQ. Trimming took off 0 bases at V and 7 bases at J, with 19 bases between the two ends. This CDR3 has 16 residues.

V and J are TRBV5-1 and TRBJ2-2; 11 bases are a match to TRBD2. Germline lookup yields CDR1 SGHRS and CDR2 YFSETQ. V lost 4 bases and J lost 6; bases outside the gene matches: 8. CDR3 length: 16 amino acids. CDR3 sequence: CASSPLAGGPPGELFF. In DNA form, the CDR3 reads TGCGCCAGCAGCCCCTTAGCGGGAGGGCCCCCCGGGGAGCTGTTTTTT.

This clonotype was counted at least ten times. The V gene is TRBV4-3, the J gene TRBJ1-2; D is unclear. The CDR3 runs to 12 residues. Trimming shortened V by 1 base and J by 5 bases, and 5 bases separated the two germline ends. Germline CDR1 is LGHNA and CDR2 is YSLEER. CDR3 residues: CASSQAGYGYTF. In DNA, the CDR3 is TGCGCCAGCAGCCAAGCGGGTTATGGCTACACCTTC.

The chain combines TRBV12-3 or TRBV12-4 with TRBJ2-3; 9 positions agree with TRBD2. V lost 0 bases to trimming and J lost 8 bases; unmatched junction nucleotides: 15. The CDR3 contains 18 residues. The CDR3 loop is CASSLALAGLPRWGTQYF. Written as DNA, the CDR3 is TGTGCCAGCAGTTTAGCCCTAGCGGGACTCCCACGTTGGGGTACGCAGTATTTT.

This clonotype has more than one count but fewer than ten. The chain links TRBV20-1 to TRBJ2-5; tentatively, D is TRBD1 (5 bases). Per the germline V gene, CDR1 is DFQATT and CDR2 is SNEGSKA (reference sequence). Trimming took 0 bases from V and 4 from J, leaving 15 bases between them. The CDR3 consists of 15 residues. The CDR3 DNA reads as TGCAGTGCTAGAGATTTAACGCAGGGTGGAGAGACCCAGTACTTC. This encodes CSARDLTQGGETQYF.

This clonotype was found a few times. The chain is built from TRBV3-1 and TRBJ2-7; D is undetermined. The CDR3 covers 15 residues. V was shortened by 1 base and J by 0 bases, with 10 bases between the two germline ends. Germline CDR1 is LGHDT and CDR2 is YNNKEL (reference sequence). In DNA form, the CDR3 reads TGTGCCAGCAGCCAAGCGTCCGAAAGCTCCTACGAGCAGTACTTC. Translation: CASSQASESSYEQYF.

Note on this clonotype: The CDR3 does not close with the conserved phenylalanine or tryptophan, likely indicating a read error. This chain links TRBV29-1 with TRBJ2-1; D might be TRBD2 (7 bases). The CDR3 consists of 13 residues. Germline V lookup: CDR1 SQVTM, CDR2 ANQGSEA. V was shortened by 6 bases and J by 5 bases, with 14 bases between the two germline ends. This CDR3 is CSVGGGGHNEQFL. For the CDR3, the DNA is TGCAGCGTGGGGGGCGGGGGCCACAATGAGCAGTTCCTC.

The table lists this clonotype with a few counts. This chain connects TRBV20-1 to TRBJ2-1, with D perhaps matching TRBD2 (6 bases). Germline V gives CDR1 DFQATT, CDR2 SNEGSKA (reference sequence). The CDR3 has 14 amino acids. CDR3 in DNA: TGCGGATCGCTTTTGGGGCGGGGATACAATGAGCAGTTCTTC. Translation gives CGSLLGRGYNEQFF.

This clonotype was counted a few times. DNA for the CDR3: TGTGCCAGCAGGAGAGATTCCTGGGGTTCTAGCGGGACCTACGAGCAGTACTTC. This encodes CASRRDSWGSSGTYEQYF. This sequence joins TRBV28 and TRBJ2-7, with TRBD2 identical over 9 bases. CDR3 length equals 18 residues. Germline values: CDR1 MDHEN, CDR2 SYDVKM. After removal of 6 bases from V and 2 bases from J, the junction contained 17 bases not matched to a gene.

This clonotype was seen only a few times. This rearrangement joins TRBV7-2 to TRBJ1-2; D not certain. The CDR3 sequence is 15 residues long. The germline CDR1 and CDR2 sequences are SGHTA and FQGNSA. With 0 bases removed from V and 2 bases from J, the gap between germline ends came to 10 bases. In nucleotides, the CDR3 is TGTGCCAGCAGCTTAGCGCTATTGGAGAACTATGGCTACACCTTC. As protein: CASSLALLENYGYTF.

This clonotype has only a few counts. The V and J genes are TRBV12-3 or TRBV12-4 and TRBJ2-2; 8 bases map to TRBD1. V lost 6 bases, J lost 4 bases, and 10 bases stayed unmatched. The CDR3 is made up of 16 amino acids. The CDR3 is CASSQGQGISTGELFF. As DNA, the CDR3 is TGTGCCAGCAGCCAAGGACAGGGAATATCCACCGGGGAGCTGTTTTTT.

This clonotype was detected ten times or more. The genes are TRBV7-2 and TRBJ2-3; 8 bases agree with TRBD2. The CDR3 runs to 14 residues. Trimming cost V 8 bases and J 0 bases; bases outside gene matches: 4. Germline-derived CDR1 and CDR2 are SGHTA and FQGNSA. The CDR3 sequence: CASGLAGSTDTQYF. As DNA, the CDR3 is TGTGCCAGCGGCCTAGCGGGCAGCACAGATACGCAGTATTTT.

V gene TRBV20-1 combines with J gene TRBJ2-3; 15 positions agree with TRBD2. The germline V gene has CDR1 DFQATT and CDR2 SNEGSKA (reference sequence). CDR3 size: 16 residues. V gave up 5 bases and J gave up 4 bases; unmatched junction bases: 7. This chain's CDR3 is CSAPPRTSGGADTQYF. For the CDR3, the DNA is TGCAGTGCTCCCCCCCGGACTAGCGGGGGGGCAGATACGCAGTATTTT.

This clonotype was found a few times. The chain joins TRBV3-1 to TRBJ1-2; weak D call: TRBD1 (5 bases). The CDR3 is made up of 15 amino acids. V lost 1 base and J lost 5, with 14 bases in between. Germline lookup yields CDR1 LGHDT and CDR2 YNNKEL (reference sequence). The CDR3 region is CASSQGLGAAYGYTF. The CDR3 DNA follows: TGTGCCAGCAGCCAAGGTTTAGGGGCAGCTTATGGCTACACCTTC.

Only a few counts were recorded for this clonotype. An end of the junction differs from the germline gene, which may be a read error. The CDR3 protein is CAGSHPDRAGEQYF. Written as DNA, the CDR3 is TGTGCCGGCAGCCACCCGGACAGGGCTGGCGAGCAGTACTTC. This chain joins TRBV7-9 and TRBJ2-7, with 8 bases aligning to TRBD1. CDR3 length equals 14 residues. Germline-derived CDR1 and CDR2 are SEHNR and FQNEAQ (reference sequence).

V usage is TRBV20-1 and J usage is TRBJ2-3; D gene unclear. CDR3 length: 19 amino acids. From germline, CDR1 is DFQATT and CDR2 SNEGSKA (reference sequence). The V end lost 4 bases, the J end lost 0 bases, and 26 bases lay between the germline ends. The CDR3 DNA reads as TGCAGTGCTAACCTACGGAAACGACTTATACACTCTAGCACAGATACGCAGTATTTT. As protein: CSANLRKRLIHSSTDTQYF.